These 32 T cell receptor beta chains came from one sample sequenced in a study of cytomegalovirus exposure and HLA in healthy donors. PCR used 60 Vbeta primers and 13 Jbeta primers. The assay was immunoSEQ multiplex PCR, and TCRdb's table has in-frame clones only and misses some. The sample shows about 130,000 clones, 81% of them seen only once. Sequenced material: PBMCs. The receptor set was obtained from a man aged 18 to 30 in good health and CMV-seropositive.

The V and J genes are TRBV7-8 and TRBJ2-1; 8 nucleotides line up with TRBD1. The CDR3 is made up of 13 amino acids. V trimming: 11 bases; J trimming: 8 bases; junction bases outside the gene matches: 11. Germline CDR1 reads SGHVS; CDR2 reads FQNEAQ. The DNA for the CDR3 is TGTGCCGCCGGGACAGGCCCCTCGGATGAGCAGTTCTTC. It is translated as CAAGTGPSDEQFF.

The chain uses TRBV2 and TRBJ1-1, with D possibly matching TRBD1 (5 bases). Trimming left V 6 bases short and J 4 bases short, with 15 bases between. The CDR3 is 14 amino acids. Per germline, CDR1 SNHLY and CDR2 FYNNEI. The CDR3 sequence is CASRGGQPTTEAFF. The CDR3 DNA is TGTGCCAGCAGGGGAGGACAACCGACCACTGAAGCTTTCTTT.

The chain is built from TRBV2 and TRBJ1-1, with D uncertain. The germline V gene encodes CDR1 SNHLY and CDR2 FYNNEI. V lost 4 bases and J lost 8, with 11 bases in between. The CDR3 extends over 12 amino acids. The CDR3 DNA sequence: TGTGCCAGCAGTGGGACTAGAGAAGAAGCTTTCTTT. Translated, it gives CASSGTREEAFF.

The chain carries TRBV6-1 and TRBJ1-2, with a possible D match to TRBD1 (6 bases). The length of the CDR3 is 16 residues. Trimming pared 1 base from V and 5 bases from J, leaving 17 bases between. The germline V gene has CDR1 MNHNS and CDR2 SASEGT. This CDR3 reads CASSEGGGLTGYGYTF. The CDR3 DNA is TGTGCCAGCAGTGAAGGGGGGGGTTTGACAGGATATGGCTACACCTTC.

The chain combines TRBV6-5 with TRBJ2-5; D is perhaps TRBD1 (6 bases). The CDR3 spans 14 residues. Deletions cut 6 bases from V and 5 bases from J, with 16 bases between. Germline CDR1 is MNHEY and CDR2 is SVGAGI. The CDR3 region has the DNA TGTGCCAGCAGGAAACAGGGTTGGAAGGAGACCCAGTACTTC. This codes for CASRKQGWKETQYF.

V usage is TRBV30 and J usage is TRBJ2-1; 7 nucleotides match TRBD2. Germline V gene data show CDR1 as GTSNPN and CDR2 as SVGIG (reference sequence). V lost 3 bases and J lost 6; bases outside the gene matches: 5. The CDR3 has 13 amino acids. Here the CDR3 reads CAWRGRALNEQFF. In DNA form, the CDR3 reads TGTGCCTGGAGAGGGAGGGCCCTCAATGAGCAGTTCTTC.

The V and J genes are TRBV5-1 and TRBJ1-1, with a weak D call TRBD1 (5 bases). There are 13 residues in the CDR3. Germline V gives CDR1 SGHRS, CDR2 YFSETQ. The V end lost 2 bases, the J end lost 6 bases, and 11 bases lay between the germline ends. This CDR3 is CASSLGGDSEAFF. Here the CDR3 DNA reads TGCGCCAGCAGCTTAGGAGGGGACTCTGAAGCTTTCTTT. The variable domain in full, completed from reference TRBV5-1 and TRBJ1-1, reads KAGVTQTPRYLIKTRGQQVTLSCSPISGHRSVSWYQQTPGQGLQFLFEYFSETQRNKGNFPGRFSGRQFSNSRSEMNVSTLELGDSALYLCASSLGGDSEAFFGQGTRLTVV.

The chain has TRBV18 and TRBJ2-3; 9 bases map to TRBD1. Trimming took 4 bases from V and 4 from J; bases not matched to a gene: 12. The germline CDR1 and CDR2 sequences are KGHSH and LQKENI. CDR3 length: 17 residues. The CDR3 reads CASSQVPGQGLPDTQYF. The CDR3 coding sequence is TGTGCCAGCTCACAAGTTCCGGGACAGGGATTACCAGATACGCAGTATTTT.

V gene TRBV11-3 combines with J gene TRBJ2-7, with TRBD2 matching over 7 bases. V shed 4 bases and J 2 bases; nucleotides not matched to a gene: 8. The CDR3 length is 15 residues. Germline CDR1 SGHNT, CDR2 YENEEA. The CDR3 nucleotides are TGTGCCAGCAGCTCCGGCGGGGGAGGAACCTACGAGCAGTACTTC. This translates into CASSSGGGGTYEQYF.

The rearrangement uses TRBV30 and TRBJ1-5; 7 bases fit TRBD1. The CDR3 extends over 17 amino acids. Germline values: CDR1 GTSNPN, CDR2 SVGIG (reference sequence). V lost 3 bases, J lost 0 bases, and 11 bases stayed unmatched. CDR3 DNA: TGTGCCTGGAGCCGACCATACAGGGGAGGTAGCAATCAGCCCCAGCATTTT. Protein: CAWSRPYRGGSNQPQHF.

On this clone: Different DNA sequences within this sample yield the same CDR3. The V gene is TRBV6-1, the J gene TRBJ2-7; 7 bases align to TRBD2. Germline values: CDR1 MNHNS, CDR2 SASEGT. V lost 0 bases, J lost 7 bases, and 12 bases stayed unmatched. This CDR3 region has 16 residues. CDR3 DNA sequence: TGTGCCAGCAGTGAAGCGCGGGCGGGAGTACCGAGGGAGCAGTACTTC. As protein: CASSEARAGVPREQYF.

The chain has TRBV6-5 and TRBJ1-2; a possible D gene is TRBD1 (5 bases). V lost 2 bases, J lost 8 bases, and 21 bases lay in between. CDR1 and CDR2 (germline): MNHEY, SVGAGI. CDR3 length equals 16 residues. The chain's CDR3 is CASSYVLGSGIGGYTF. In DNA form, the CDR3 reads TGTGCCAGCAGTTACGTTCTCGGGTCAGGGATTGGGGGCTACACCTTC.

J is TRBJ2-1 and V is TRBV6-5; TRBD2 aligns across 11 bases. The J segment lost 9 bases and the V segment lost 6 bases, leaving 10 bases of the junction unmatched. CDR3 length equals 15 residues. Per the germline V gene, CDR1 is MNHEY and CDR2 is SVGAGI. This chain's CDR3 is CASSRETSGVTEQFF. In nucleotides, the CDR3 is TGTGCCAGCAGCCGGGAGACTAGCGGGGTCACTGAGCAGTTCTTC.

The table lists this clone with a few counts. CDR3 loop: CASSDPSGGDIQYF. CDR3 nucleotides: TGTGCCAGCAGTGACCCCTCCGGGGGTGACATTCAGTACTTC. V usage is TRBV25-1 and J usage is TRBJ2-4, with D perhaps TRBD2 (6 bases). Germline V gene data show CDR1 as MGHDK and CDR2 as SYGVNS. The CDR3 contains 14 residues. The V end lost 3 bases, the J end lost 8 bases, and 14 bases lay between the germline ends.

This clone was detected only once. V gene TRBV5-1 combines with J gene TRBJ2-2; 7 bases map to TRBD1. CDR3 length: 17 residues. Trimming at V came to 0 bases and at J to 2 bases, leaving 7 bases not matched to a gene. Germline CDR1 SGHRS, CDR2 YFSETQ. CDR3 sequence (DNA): TGCGCCAGCAGCTTGGCCGGACAGGAGATTAACACCGGGGAGCTGTTTTTT. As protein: CASSLAGQEINTGELFF.

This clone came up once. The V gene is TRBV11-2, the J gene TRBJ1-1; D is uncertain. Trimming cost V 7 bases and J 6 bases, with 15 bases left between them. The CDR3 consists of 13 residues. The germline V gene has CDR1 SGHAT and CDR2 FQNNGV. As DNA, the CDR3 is TGTGCCAGCACCCTGGTAAAAAGCGCTGAAGCTTTCTTT. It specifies CASTLVKSAEAFF.

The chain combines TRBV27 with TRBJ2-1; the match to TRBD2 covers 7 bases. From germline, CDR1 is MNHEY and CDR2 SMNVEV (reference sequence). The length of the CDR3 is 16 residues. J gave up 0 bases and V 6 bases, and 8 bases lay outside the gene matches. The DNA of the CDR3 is TGTGCCAGCAGCCGTCGTGGGACTAACTCCTACAATGAGCAGTTCTTC. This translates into CASSRRGTNSYNEQFF.

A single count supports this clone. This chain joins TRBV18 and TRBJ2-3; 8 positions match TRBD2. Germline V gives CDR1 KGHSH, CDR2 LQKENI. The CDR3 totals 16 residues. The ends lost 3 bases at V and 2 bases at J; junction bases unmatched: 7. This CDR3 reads CASSPNRRGVTDTQYF. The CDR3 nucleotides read TGTGCCAGCTCACCTAATCGGCGGGGGGTCACAGATACGCAGTATTTT.

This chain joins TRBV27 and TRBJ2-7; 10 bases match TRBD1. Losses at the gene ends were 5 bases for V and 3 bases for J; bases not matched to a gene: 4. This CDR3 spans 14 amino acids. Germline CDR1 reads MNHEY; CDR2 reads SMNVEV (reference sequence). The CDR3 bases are TGTGCCAGCAGTCTAAGGGACAGGGGCTACGAGCAGTACTTC. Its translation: CASSLRDRGYEQYF.

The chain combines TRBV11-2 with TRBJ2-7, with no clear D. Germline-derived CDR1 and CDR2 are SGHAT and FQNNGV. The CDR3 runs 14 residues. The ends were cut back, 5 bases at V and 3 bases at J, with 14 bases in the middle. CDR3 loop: CASSPLRLGYEQYF. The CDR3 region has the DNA TGTGCCAGCAGCCCCCTTCGACTGGGCTACGAGCAGTACTTC.

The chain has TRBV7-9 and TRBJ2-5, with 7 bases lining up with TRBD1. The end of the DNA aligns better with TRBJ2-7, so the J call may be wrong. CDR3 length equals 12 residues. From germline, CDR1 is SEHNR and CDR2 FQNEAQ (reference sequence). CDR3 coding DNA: TGTGCCAGCAGCTCGACAGGGTCCGAGCAGTACTTC. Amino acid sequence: CASSSTGSEQYF.

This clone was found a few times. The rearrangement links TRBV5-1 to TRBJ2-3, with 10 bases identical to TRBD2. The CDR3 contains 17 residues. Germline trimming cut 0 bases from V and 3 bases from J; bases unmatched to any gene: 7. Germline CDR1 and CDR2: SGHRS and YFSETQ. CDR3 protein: CASSLALISGRTDTQYF. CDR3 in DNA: TGCGCCAGCAGCTTGGCCCTTATTAGCGGGAGGACAGATACGCAGTATTTT.

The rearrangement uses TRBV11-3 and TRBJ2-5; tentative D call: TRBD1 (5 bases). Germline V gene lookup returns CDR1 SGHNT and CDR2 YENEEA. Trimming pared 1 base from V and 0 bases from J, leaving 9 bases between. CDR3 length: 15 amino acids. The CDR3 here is CASSLVPGYQETQYF. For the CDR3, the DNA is TGTGCCAGCAGCTTAGTCCCAGGGTACCAAGAGACCCAGTACTTC.

For the CDR3, the DNA is TGCGCCAGCAGCGTCCACCAGGGTGATGAGCAGTTCTTC. Its protein is CASSVHQGDEQFF. This chain links TRBV5-1 with TRBJ2-1; TRBD1 might be the D (5 bases). This CDR3 spans 13 amino acids. V lost 4 bases and J 8 bases, leaving 13 bases between the germline ends. Germline-derived CDR1 and CDR2 are SGHRS and YFSETQ.

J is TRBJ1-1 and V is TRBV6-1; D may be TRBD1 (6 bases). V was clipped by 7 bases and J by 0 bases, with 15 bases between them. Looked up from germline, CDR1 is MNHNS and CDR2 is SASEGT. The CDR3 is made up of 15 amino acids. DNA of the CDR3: TGTGCCAGCACGACAGGTAGCCTAATGAACACTGAAGCTTTCTTT. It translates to CASTTGSLMNTEAFF.

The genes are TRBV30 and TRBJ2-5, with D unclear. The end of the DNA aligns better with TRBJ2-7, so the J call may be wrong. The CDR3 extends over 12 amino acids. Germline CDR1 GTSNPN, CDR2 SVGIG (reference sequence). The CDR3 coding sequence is TGTGCCTGGAGTGTCGCTAGACGCGAGCAGTACTTC. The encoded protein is CAWSVARREQYF.

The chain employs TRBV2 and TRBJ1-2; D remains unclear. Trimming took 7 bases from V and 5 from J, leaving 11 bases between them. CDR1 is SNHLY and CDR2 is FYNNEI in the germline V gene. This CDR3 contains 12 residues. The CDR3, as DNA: TGTGCCAGCAAAACTGACACGTATGGCTACACCTTC. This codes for CASKTDTYGYTF.

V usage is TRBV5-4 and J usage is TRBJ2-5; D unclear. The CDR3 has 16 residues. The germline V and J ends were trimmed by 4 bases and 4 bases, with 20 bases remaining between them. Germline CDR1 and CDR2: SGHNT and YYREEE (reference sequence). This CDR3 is CASSPSTERSVETQYF. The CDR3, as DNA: TGTGCCAGCAGCCCTTCAACCGAGCGTTCAGTAGAGACCCAGTACTTC. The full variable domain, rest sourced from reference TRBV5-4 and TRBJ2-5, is ETGVTQSPTHLIKTRGQQVTLRCSSQSGHNTVSWYQQALGQGPQFIFQYYREEENGRGNFPPRFSGLQFPNYSSELNVNALELDDSALYLCASSPSTERSVETQYFGPGTRLLVL.

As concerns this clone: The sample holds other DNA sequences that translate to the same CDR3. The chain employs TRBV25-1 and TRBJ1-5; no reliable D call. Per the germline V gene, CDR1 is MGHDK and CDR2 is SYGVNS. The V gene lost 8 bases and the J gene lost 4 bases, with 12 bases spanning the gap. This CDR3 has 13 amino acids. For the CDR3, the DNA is TGTGCCAGCCAGTCGGGAGTTAATCAGCCCCAGCATTTT. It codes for CASQSGVNQPQHF.

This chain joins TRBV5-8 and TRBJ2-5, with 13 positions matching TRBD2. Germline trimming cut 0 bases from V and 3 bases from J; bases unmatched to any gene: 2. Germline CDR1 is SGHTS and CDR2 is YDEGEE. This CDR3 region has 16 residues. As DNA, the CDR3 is TGTGCCAGCAGCTTGGGGACTAGCGGGGGAAAAGAGACCCAGTACTTC. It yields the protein CASSLGTSGGKETQYF.

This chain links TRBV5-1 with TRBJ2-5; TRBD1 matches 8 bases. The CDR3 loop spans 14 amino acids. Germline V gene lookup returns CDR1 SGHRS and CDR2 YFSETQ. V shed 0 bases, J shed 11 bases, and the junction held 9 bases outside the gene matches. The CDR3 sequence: CASSLGQGAREQYF. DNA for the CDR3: TGCGCCAGCAGCTTGGGGCAGGGGGCGCGAGAGCAGTACTTC.

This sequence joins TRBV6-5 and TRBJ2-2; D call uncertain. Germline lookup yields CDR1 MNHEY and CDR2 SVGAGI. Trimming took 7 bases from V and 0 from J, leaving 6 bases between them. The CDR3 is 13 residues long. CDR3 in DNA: TGTGCCAGCATGGAGTCGAACACCGGGGAGCTGTTTTTT. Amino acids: CASMESNTGELFF.